A single sample is the source of the 27 T cell receptor beta chains below, sequenced in a study of blood T cells in healthy people across ages. Using a J-beta primer mix together with a sample-barcoded 5' primer, a second PCR was run for about 7 to 12 cycles. MiXCR, run by TCRdb on the 5' RACE reads, gives a single entry per CDR3 protein. The data hold some 1.7 million distinct CDR3 sequences, with roughly 30% observed a single time. The sample was blood. These receptor sequences come from a woman in her 30s in good health.

The chain combines TRBV4-1 with TRBJ2-3, with 7 bases fitting TRBD2. V was pared by 0 bases and J by 3 bases, with 6 bases of the junction left unmatched. The CDR3 has 16 residues. Germline V gene data show CDR1 as MGHRA and CDR2 as YSYEKL. The DNA of the CDR3 is TGCGCCAGCAGCCAAGATCCGGGGGAGGGGACAGATACGCAGTATTTT. As protein: CASSQDPGEGTDTQYF.

This clonotype was recorded at least ten times. Sequence at one end of the junction differs from germline and may be a read error. The chain couples TRBV5-1 to TRBJ1-2; D perhaps matches TRBD1 (6 bases). CDR1 and CDR2 from the germline V gene are SGHRS and YFSETQ. The CDR3 length is 14 residues. As DNA, the CDR3 is TGTGCCAGCAGCTTAGGGGGGCAGAACTATGGCTACACCTTC. This codes for CASSLGGQNYGYTF.

This clonotype was counted a few times. The V and J genes are TRBV14 and TRBJ2-1, with 13 bases aligning to TRBD2. Germline loops: CDR1 SGHDN, CDR2 FVKESK. The CDR3 covers 21 residues. The V segment lost 2 bases and the J segment 7 bases; nucleotides outside the gene matches: 20. The CDR3 DNA follows: TGTGCCAGCAGCCAAACGGATGGACTAGCGGGAGTTTACTCCCAATTAAATGAGCAGTTCTTC. This gives the protein CASSQTDGLAGVYSQLNEQFF.

The rearrangement uses TRBV5-1 and TRBJ1-4; D gene ambiguous. The V end was cut by 1 base, the J end by 0 bases, with 13 bases between. Germline CDR1 SGHRS, CDR2 YFSETQ. This CDR3 is built from 17 residues. CDR3 protein: CASSLSPQAATNEKLFF. In nucleotides, the CDR3 is TGCGCCAGCAGCTTGTCGCCCCAGGCCGCAACTAATGAAAAACTGTTTTTT.

As for this clonotype: This may be a read error: a much more frequent sequence differs by one nucleotide. V is TRBV5-1 and J is TRBJ2-1; D gene ambiguous. V was clipped by 2 bases and J by 10 bases, with 19 bases between them. Germline V gives CDR1 SGHRS, CDR2 YFSETQ. This CDR3 region has 15 residues. The CDR3 coding sequence is TGCGCCAGCAGCTTACCTACTTATCCCAACTACGAGCAGTTCTTC. It specifies CASSLPTYPNYEQFF.

V is TRBV20-1 and J is TRBJ2-4; 8 positions match TRBD2. Trimming took 6 bases from V and 1 from J; bases not matched to a gene: 11. Germline V gives CDR1 DFQATT, CDR2 SNEGSKA (reference sequence). The CDR3 extends over 16 amino acids. The CDR3 nucleotides are TGCAGTGCGCCAAGGGGTAGCGGGGTGGCCAAAAACATTCAGTACTTC. Translating it yields CSAPRGSGVAKNIQYF.

The rearrangement links TRBV6-2 or TRBV6-3 to TRBJ2-1; the D is unclear. The CDR3 has 13 residues. Germline values: CDR1 MNHEY, CDR2 SVGEGT. V shed 7 bases and J shed 9 bases, with 16 bases lying between them. The CDR3 reads CASTGVRPTEQFF. CDR3 DNA sequence: TGTGCCAGCACCGGAGTCCGGCCGACTGAGCAGTTCTTC.

This clonotype was counted between two and nine times. The gene calls are TRBV29-1 and TRBJ2-2; D gene unclear. This CDR3 has 13 residues. V was trimmed by 2 bases and J by 5 bases, leaving 9 bases between them. CDR1 and CDR2 (germline): SQVTM, ANQGSEA. DNA of the CDR3: TGCAGCGTTGAAAGACCCGGGACCGGGGAGCTGTTTTTT. As protein: CSVERPGTGELFF.

This rearrangement joins TRBV6-6 to TRBJ1-2, with D possibly matching TRBD1 (6 bases). The CDR3 length is 16 residues. The germline V and J ends were trimmed by 6 bases and 5 bases, with 22 bases remaining between them. Germline assignment: CDR1 MNHNY and CDR2 SVGAGI (reference sequence). The CDR3 here is CASRPISGGGGYGYTF. The CDR3 DNA reads TGTGCCAGCAGGCCAATTTCCGGGGGCGGGGGGTATGGCTACACCTTC.

In this sample, this clonotype turned up many times. The chain couples TRBV11-2 to TRBJ2-1, with 9 bases identical to TRBD2. Germline V gives CDR1 SGHAT, CDR2 FQNNGV. The length of the CDR3 is 14 residues. V gave up 5 bases and J gave up 10 bases; unmatched junction bases: 9. CDR3 coding DNA: TGTGCCAGCAGCCCGCACCCTAGCGGGGCGGAGCAGTTCTTC. It translates to CASSPHPSGAEQFF.

In its sample, this clonotype was seen many times. The rearrangement links TRBV10-3 to TRBJ2-5; possible D gene TRBD1, 6 bases. CDR3 length equals 16 residues. Trimming pared 4 bases from V and 3 bases from J, leaving 18 bases between. CDR1 and CDR2 (germline): ENHRY, SYGVKD. CDR3 residues: CAISGTADTNKETQYF. CDR3 nucleotide sequence: TGTGCCATCAGTGGGACAGCGGATACGAATAAAGAGACCCAGTACTTC.

This clonotype was detected many times. The gene calls are TRBV20-1 and TRBJ1-2, with D unclear. The CDR3 has 11 residues. CDR1 and CDR2 (germline): DFQATT, SNEGSKA (reference sequence). V lost 6 bases, J lost 12 bases, and 17 bases lay in between. The CDR3 loop is CSAPRLQLHTF. CDR3 DNA: TGCAGTGCCCCACGACTGCAGCTGCACACCTTC.

This clonotype was detected ten times or more. The genes are TRBV5-1 and TRBJ1-2; 9 bases agree with TRBD1. Looked up from germline, CDR1 is SGHRS and CDR2 is YFSETQ. The V gene end was trimmed by 1 base and the J gene end by 6 bases; junction bases not matched to a gene: 1. CDR3 length: 13 amino acids. The CDR3 reads CASSLRDRDGYTF. As DNA, the CDR3 is TGCGCCAGCAGCTTGAGGGACAGGGATGGCTACACCTTC.

This clonotype occurred a few times. The V and J genes are TRBV6-5 and TRBJ1-2; no definite D call. The CDR3 spans 13 residues. The V end lost 7 bases, the J end lost 2 bases, and 11 bases lay between the germline ends. In germline, CDR1 is MNHEY, CDR2 SVGAGI. The CDR3 sequence: CASISSGNYGYTF. The DNA for the CDR3 is TGTGCCAGCATATCTTCAGGCAACTATGGCTACACCTTC.

The table lists this clonotype with many counts. The chain carries TRBV29-1 and TRBJ2-3; D is possibly TRBD1 (6 bases). V gave up 4 bases and J gave up 2 bases, with 10 bases separating them. Germline V gene data show CDR1 as SQVTM and CDR2 as ANQGSEA. This CDR3 has 13 residues. The CDR3: CSVGGLPTDTQYF. For the CDR3, the DNA is TGCAGCGTTGGGGGGCTTCCCACAGATACGCAGTATTTT.

Concerning this clonotype itself: This may arise from a read error, as a much more abundant clone is one base away. The genes are TRBV7-2 and TRBJ2-5; 8 bases match TRBD2. The tail of the sequence fits TRBJ2-7 better, so the J call may be wrong. Germline V CDR1 and CDR2: SGHTA, FQGNSA. The CDR3 is made up of 15 amino acids. This CDR3 reads CASSSLQAGVYEQYF. CDR3 DNA: TGTGCCAGCAGCTCCTTACAAGCGGGAGTCTACGAGCAGTACTTC.

The genes are TRBV21-1 and TRBJ2-7; the D call of TRBD2 is as the table states it, not checked on the DNA. TRBV21-1 is described as a pseudogene. The CDR3 loop spans 16 amino acids. In nucleotides, the CDR3 is TGTGCCAGCAGCAAAGCGTTCTCTAGCGGGTCCTACGAGCAGTACTTC. Amino acids: CASSKAFSSGSYEQYF.

This clonotype has just a few counts. This could be a read error, since a much larger clone is one nucleotide away. The genes are TRBV5-1 and TRBJ2-7; the match to TRBD2 covers 12 bases. The ends lost 3 bases at V and 4 bases at J; junction bases unmatched: 2. Germline V gene data show CDR1 as SGHRS and CDR2 as YFSETQ. This CDR3 contains 14 residues. The CDR3 loop reads CASSSTSGRYEQYF. CDR3 sequence (DNA): TGCGCCAGCAGCTCGACTAGCGGGAGATACGAGCAGTACTTC. Variable domain in full (rest from reference TRBV5-1 and TRBJ2-7): KAGVTQTPRYLIKTRGQQVTLSCSPISGHRSVSWYQQTPGQGLQFLFEYFSETQRNKGNFPGRFSGRQFSNSRSEMNVSTLELGDSALYLCASSSTSGRYEQYFGPGTRLTVT.

This clonotype was counted a few times. The CDR3 is CASSQDMAGGANYGYTF. CDR3 coding DNA: TGCGCCAGCAGCCAAGACATGGCCGGGGGAGCTAACTATGGCTACACCTTC. V usage is TRBV4-3 and J usage is TRBJ1-2; D is possibly TRBD1 (5 bases). The germline CDR1 and CDR2 sequences are LGHNA and YSLEER. The germline V and J ends were trimmed by 0 bases and 0 bases, with 14 bases remaining between them. CDR3 length: 17 residues.

Points on this clonotype: No conserved phenylalanine or tryptophan is present at the end of the CDR3, so a read error is the likely explanation. This chain links TRBV6-1 with TRBJ2-7, with D perhaps matching TRBD1 or TRBD2 (6 bases each). Per germline, CDR1 MNHNS and CDR2 SASEGT. The CDR3 length is 17 residues. V was clipped by 6 bases and J by 4 bases, with 25 bases between them. The CDR3 nucleotides are TGTGCCAGCAGGTCGGGGATCACCGGGGGCAGGGATTACGAGCAGTACTGC. It codes for CASRSGITGGRDYEQYC.

There are many counts of this clonotype. V and J are TRBV7-9 and TRBJ1-2; the D gene is possibly TRBD1 (5 bases). From germline, CDR1 is SEHNR and CDR2 FQNEAQ (reference sequence). V gave up 4 bases and J gave up 0 bases, with 9 bases separating them. CDR3 size: 14 residues. The CDR3 DNA reads as TGTGCCAGCAGCTCGGCAGGGACTAACTATGGCTACACCTTC. Translating gives CASSSAGTNYGYTF.

The CDR3 protein is CASSGGTQLAKNIQYF. The CDR3 DNA reads TGTGCCAGCAGCGGCGGGACACAGCTAGCCAAAAACATTCAGTACTTC. V is TRBV5-5 and J is TRBJ2-4; perhaps D is TRBD1 or TRBD2 (6 bases each). The CDR3 contains 16 residues. Trimming cost V 4 bases and J 0 bases, with 14 bases left between them. Per the germline V gene, CDR1 is SGHKS and CDR2 is YYEKEE (reference sequence).

This sequence joins TRBV6-1 and TRBJ2-3; 8 bases map to TRBD2. This CDR3 comprises 15 residues. V trimming: 1 base; J trimming: 7 bases; junction bases outside the gene matches: 7. The V gene's germline CDR1 is MNHNS and CDR2 SASEGT. The CDR3 loop is CASSEGGGRGYTQYF. As DNA, the CDR3 is TGTGCCAGCAGTGAAGGCGGGGGGCGAGGGTATACGCAGTATTTT.

The rearrangement links TRBV6-1 to TRBJ2-4; 9 bases match TRBD1. With the DNA end fitting TRBJ2-7 better, the J assignment may be wrong. The CDR3 spans 15 residues. Germline assignment: CDR1 MNHNS and CDR2 SASEGT. The CDR3 coding sequence is TGTGCCACCACTGGGTCCGGGACAGGGAACAACGAGCAGTACTTC. The encoded protein is CATTGSGTGNNEQYF.

This clonotype has just a few counts. The V and J genes are TRBV25-1 and TRBJ2-7, with 7 bases identical to TRBD1. J was trimmed by 6 bases and V by 2 bases; bases with no gene match: 7. Germline V CDR1 and CDR2: MGHDK, SYGVNS. The CDR3 covers 14 residues. The CDR3 nucleotides are TGTGCCAGCAGTGAACTGACAGGGTCGAGCGAGCAGTACTTC. This translates into CASSELTGSSEQYF.

The V and J genes are TRBV24-1 and TRBJ2-4; TRBD2 might be the D (5 bases). CDR3 length equals 16 residues. Trimming took off 8 bases at V and 0 bases at J, with 16 bases between the two ends. Per the germline V gene, CDR1 is KGHDR and CDR2 is SFDVKD. The CDR3: CATTPNSEGAKNIQYF. The CDR3 bases are TGTGCCACCACTCCTAACAGCGAGGGAGCCAAAAACATTCAGTACTTC.

At least ten counts were recorded for this clonotype. V and J are TRBV7-2 and TRBJ2-1, with unresolved D. Germline CDR1 is SGHTA and CDR2 is FQGNSA. V dropped 6 bases and J dropped 6 bases, with 12 bases sitting between them. The CDR3 consists of 13 residues. This chain's CDR3 is CASRLLSSNEQFF. CDR3 DNA: TGTGCCAGCAGACTTCTCTCGAGCAATGAGCAGTTCTTC.